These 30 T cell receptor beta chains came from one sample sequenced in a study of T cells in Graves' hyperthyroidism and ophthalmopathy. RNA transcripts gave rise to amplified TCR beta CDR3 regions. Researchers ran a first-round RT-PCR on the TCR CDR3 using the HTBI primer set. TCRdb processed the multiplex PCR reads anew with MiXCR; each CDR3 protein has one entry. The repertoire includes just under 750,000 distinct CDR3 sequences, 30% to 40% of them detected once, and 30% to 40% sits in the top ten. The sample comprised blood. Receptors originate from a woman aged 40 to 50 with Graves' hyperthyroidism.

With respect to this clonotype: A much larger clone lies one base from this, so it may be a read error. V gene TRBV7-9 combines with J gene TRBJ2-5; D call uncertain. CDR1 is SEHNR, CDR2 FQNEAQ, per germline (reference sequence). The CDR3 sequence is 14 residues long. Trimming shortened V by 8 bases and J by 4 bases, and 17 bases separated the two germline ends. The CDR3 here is CASVPPRAIETQYF. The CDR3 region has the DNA TGTGCCAGCGTACCCCCAAGGGCTATAGAGACCCAGTACTTC.

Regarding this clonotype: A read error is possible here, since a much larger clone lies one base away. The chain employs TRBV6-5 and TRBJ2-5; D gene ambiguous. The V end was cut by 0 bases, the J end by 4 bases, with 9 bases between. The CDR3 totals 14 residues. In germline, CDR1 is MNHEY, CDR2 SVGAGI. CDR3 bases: TGTGCCAGCAGTTACTCTCCTAGGGCAGAGACCCAGTACTTC. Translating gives CASSYSPRAETQYF.

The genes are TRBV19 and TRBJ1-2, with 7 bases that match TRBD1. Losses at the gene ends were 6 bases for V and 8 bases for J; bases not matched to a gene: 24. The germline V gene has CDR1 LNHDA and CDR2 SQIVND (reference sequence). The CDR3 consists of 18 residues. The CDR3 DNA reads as TGTGCCAGTAGCCCTGGACACTATTGGACAGGAACGAATGGCGGCTACACCTTC. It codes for CASSPGHYWTGTNGGYTF.

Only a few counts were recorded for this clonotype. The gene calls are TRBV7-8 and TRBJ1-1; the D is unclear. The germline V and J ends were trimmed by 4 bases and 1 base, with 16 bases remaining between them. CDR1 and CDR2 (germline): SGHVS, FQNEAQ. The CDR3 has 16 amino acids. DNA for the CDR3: TGTGCCAGCAGCTCGGTGGTTTTGAGATGGAACACTGAAGCTTTCTTT. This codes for CASSSVVLRWNTEAFF. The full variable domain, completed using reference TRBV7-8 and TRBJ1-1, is GAGVSQSPRYKVAKRGQDVALRCDPISGHVSLFWYQQALGQGPEFLTYFQNEAQLDKSGLPSDRFFAERPEGSVSTLKIQRTQQEDSAVYLCASSSVVLRWNTEAFFGQGTRLTVV.

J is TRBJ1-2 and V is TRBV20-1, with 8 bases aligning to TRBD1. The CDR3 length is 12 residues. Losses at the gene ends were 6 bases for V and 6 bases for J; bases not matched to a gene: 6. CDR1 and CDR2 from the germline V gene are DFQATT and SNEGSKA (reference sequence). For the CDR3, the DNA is TGCAGTGCCAGGACAGGGACCAATGGCTACACCTTC. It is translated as CSARTGTNGYTF.

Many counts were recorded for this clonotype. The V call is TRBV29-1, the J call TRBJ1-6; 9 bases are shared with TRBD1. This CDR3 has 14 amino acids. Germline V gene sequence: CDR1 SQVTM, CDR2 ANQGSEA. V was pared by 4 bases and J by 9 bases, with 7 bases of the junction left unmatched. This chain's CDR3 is CSVGETDRGSPLHF. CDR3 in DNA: TGCAGCGTTGGCGAAACGGACAGGGGTTCACCCCTCCACTTT.

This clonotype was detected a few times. The CDR3 bases are TGTGCCAGCAGGGAGGGACACAGCACAGATACGCAGTATTTT. Its protein is CASREGHSTDTQYF. The chain combines TRBV12-3 or TRBV12-4 with TRBJ2-3; D may be TRBD1 or TRBD2 (6 bases each). The CDR3 extends over 14 amino acids. V was pared by 6 bases and J by 0 bases, with 10 bases between.

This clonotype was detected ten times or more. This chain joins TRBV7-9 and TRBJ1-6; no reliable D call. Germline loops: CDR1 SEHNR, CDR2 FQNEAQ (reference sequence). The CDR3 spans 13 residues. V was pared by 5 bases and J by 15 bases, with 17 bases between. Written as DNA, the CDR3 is TGTGCCAGCAGCCAAAAAATGAGTCAGTTCCTCCACTTT. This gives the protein CASSQKMSQFLHF.

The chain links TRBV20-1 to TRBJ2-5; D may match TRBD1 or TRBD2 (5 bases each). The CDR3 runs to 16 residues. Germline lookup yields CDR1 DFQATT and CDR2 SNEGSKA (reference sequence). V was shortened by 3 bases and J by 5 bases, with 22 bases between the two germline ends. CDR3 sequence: CSASPGTGTAYETQYF. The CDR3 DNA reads TGCAGTGCTAGCCCCGGGACGGGGACGGCCTACGAGACCCAGTACTTC.

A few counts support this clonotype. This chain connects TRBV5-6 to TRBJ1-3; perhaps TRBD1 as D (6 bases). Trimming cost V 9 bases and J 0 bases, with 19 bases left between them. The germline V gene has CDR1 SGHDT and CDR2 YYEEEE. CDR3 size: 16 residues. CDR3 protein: CATTWRGTSSGNTIYF. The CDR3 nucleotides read TGTGCCACCACTTGGCGCGGGACATCCTCTGGAAACACCATATATTTT. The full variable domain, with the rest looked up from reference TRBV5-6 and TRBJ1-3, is DAGVTQSPTHLIKTRGQQVTLRCSPKSGHDTVSWYQQALGQGPQFIFQYYEEEERQRGNFPDRFSGHQFPNYSSELNVNALLLGDSALYLCATTWRGTSSGNTIYFGEGSWLTVV.

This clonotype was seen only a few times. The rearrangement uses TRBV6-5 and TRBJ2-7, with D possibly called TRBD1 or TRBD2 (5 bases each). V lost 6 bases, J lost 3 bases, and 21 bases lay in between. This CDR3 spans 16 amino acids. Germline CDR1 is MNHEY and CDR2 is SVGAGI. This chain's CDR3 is CASRSQVGDHIYEQYF. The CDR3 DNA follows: TGTGCCAGCAGATCCCAGGTCGGGGACCACATCTACGAGCAGTACTTC.

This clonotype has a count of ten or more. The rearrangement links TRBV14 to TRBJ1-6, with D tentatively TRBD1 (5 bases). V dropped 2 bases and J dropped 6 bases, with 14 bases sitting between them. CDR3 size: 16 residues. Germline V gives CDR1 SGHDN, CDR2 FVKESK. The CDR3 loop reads CASSQILGVSNSPLHF. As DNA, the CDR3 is TGTGCCAGCAGCCAAATTCTAGGGGTTTCTAATTCACCCCTCCACTTT.

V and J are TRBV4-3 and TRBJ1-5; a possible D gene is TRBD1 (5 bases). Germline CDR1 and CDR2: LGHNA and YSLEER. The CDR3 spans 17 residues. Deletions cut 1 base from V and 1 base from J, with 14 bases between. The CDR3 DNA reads TGCGCCAGCAGCCAAGCCCGAGGGGACCTAAGCAATCAGCCCCAGCATTTT. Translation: CASSQARGDLSNQPQHF.

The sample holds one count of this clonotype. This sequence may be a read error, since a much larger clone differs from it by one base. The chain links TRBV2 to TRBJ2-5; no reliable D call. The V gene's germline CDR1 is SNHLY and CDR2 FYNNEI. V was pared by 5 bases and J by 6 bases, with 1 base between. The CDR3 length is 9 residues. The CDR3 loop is CASSKTQYF. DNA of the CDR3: TGTGCCAGCAGTAAGACCCAGTACTTC.

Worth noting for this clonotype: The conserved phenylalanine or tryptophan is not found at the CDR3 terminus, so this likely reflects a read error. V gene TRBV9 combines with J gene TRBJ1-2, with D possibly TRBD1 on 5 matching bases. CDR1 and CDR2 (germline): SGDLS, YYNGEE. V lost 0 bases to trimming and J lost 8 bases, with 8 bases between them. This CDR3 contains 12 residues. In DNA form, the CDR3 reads TGTGCCAGCAGCGTAGAGGGGAACGGCTACACCTTA. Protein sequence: CASSVEGNGYTL.

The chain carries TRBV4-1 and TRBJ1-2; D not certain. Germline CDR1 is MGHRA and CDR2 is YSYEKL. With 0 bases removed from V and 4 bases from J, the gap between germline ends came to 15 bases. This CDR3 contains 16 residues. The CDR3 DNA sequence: TGCGCCAGCAGCCAAGAAGACCCAAATCCTTTCTATGGCTACACCTTC. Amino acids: CASSQEDPNPFYGYTF.

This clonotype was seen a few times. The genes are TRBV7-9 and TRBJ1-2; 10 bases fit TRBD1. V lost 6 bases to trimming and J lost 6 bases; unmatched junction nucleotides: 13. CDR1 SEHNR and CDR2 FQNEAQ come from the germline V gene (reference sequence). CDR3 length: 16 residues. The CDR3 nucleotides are TGTGCCAGCAGTCAAAGACAGGGGGCCTCTGACGATGGCTACACCTTC. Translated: CASSQRQGASDDGYTF.

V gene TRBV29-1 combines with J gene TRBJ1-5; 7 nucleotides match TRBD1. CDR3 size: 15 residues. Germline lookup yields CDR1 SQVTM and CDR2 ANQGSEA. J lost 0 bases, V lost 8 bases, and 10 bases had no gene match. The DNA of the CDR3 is TGCAGCTCTAATTCGGACAGGTATAGCAATCAGCCCCAGCATTTT. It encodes CSSNSDRYSNQPQHF.

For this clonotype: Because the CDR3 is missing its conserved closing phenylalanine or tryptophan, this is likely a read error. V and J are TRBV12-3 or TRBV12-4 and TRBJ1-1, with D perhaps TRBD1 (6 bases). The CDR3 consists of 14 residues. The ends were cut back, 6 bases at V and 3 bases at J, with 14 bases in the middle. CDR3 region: CASRRTGRDTEAFL. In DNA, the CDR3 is TGTGCCAGCAGGAGAACAGGGAGGGACACTGAAGCTTTCCTT.

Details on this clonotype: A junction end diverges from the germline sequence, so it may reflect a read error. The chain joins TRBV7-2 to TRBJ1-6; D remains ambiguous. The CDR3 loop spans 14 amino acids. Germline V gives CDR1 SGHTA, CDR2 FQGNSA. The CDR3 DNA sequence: TGCGCCAGCAGCCACGGCACCTATAATTCACCCCTCCACTTC. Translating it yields CASSHGTYNSPLHF.

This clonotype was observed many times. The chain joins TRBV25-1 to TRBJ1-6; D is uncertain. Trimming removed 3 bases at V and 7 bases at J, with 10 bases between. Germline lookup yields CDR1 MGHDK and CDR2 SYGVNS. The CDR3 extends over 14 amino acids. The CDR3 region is CASSDTGRNSPLHF. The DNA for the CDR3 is TGTGCCAGCAGTGATACGGGGAGAAATTCACCCCTCCACTTT.

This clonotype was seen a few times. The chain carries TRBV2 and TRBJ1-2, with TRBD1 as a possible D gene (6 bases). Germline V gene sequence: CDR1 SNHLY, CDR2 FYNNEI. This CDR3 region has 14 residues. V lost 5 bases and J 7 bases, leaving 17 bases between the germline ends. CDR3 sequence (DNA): TGTGCCAGCAGTTCCCCGACAGTAGGGGGTGGCTACACCTTC. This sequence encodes CASSSPTVGGGYTF.

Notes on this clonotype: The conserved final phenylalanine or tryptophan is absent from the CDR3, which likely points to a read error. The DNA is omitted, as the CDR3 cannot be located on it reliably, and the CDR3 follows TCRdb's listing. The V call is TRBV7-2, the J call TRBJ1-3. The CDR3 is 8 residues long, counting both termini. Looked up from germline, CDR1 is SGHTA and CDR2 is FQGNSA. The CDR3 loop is CASSRDIA.

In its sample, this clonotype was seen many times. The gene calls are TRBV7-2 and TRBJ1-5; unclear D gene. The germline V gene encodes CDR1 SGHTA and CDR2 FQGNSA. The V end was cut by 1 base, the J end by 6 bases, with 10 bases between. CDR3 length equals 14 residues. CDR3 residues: CASSLEGGGQPQHF. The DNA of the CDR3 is TGTGCCAGCAGCTTAGAAGGAGGTGGTCAGCCCCAGCATTTT.

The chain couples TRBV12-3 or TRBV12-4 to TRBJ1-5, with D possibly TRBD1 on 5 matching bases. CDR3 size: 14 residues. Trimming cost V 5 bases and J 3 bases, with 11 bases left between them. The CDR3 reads CASSDRDPNQPQHF. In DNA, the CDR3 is TGTGCCAGCAGTGACCGGGACCCCAATCAGCCCCAGCATTTT.

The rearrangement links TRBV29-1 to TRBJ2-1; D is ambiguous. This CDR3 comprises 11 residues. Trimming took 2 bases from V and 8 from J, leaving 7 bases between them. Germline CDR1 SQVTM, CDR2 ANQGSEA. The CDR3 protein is CSVEYVDEQFF. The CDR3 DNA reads TGCAGCGTTGAATACGTCGATGAGCAGTTCTTC.

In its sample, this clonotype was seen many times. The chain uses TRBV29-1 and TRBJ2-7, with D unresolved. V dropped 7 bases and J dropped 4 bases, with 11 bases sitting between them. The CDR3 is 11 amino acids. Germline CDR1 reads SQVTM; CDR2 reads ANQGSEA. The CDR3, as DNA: TGCAGCGCCGGAGAGACATACGAGCAGTACTTC. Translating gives CSAGETYEQYF.

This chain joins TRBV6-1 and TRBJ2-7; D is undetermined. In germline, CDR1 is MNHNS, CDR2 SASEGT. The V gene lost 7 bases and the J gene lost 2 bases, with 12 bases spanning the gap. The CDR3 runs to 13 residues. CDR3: CASTDLPPYEQYF. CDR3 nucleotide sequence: TGTGCCAGCACCGACCTACCACCCTACGAGCAGTACTTC.

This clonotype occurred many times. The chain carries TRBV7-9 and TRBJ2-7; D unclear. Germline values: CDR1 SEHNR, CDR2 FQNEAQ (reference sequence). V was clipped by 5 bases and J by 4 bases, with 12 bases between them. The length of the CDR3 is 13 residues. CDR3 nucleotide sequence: TGTGCCAGCAGCGATAAGGCCCTATACGAGCAGTACTTC. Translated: CASSDKALYEQYF.

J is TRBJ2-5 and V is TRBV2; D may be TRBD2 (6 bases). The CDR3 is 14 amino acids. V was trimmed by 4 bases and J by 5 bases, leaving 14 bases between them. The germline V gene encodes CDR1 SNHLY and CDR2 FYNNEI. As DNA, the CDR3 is TGTGCCAGCAGTGTTGGACGGGAGTTGGAGACCCAGTACTTC. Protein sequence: CASSVGRELETQYF.